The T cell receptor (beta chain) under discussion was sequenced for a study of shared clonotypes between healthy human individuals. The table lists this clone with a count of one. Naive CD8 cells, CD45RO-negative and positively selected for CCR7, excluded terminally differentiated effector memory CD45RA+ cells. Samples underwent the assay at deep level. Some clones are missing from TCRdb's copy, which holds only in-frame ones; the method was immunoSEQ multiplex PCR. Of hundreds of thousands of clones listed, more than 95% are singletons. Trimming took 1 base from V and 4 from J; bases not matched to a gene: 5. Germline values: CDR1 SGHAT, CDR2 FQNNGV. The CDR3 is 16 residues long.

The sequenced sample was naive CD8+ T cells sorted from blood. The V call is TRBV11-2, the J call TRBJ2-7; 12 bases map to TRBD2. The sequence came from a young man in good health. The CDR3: CASSLGTSGKGYEQYF. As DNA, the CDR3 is TGTGCCAGCAGCTTAGGGACTAGCGGGAAGGGTTACGAGCAGTACTTC.